These T cell receptor beta chains were read from a single sample in a study of CXCR3-negative and CXCR3-positive naive CD8 T cells. Each CDR3 protein gets one entry in TCRdb, which reprocessed the 5' RACE reads and gives no DNA. In total, the table holds about 48,000 distinct CDR3 sequences. The sequenced sample was memory CD8+ T cells from blood. These receptors came from a human donor in good health. Some clones in this sample may be carry-over from other donors' samples. Both conserved end residues are part of each CDR3.

V,J,CDR3
TRBV12-3/TRBV12-4,TRBJ2-2,CASSVSGSPTGELFF
TRBV9,TRBJ2-1,CASSARTSGFVNEQFF
TRBV12-3/TRBV12-4,TRBJ2-5,CASSLEGSEETQYF
TRBV29-1,TRBJ2-3,CSVAGGGTDTQYF
TRBV5-1,TRBJ2-7,CASSLTGTSGYEQYF
TRBV7-2,TRBJ1-6,CASSTTTGFDSPLHF
TRBV12-3/TRBV12-4,TRBJ1-2,CASSFLGGYGYTF
TRBV7-2,TRBJ2-2,CASSLWSWASAGELFF
TRBV13,TRBJ2-6,CASSSQATPSGANVLTF
TRBV10-3,TRBJ2-7,CAISESGQGSYEQYF
TRBV20-1,TRBJ2-7,CSARDPIYRDRDPHEQYF
TRBV5-5,TRBJ2-1,CASSRGTSQNEQFF
TRBV28,TRBJ2-3,CASSFSRRSTDTQYF
TRBV28,TRBJ1-2,CASSLYRGRGYTF
TRBV7-3,TRBJ1-1,CASSLGGAEAFF
TRBV7-9,TRBJ2-1,CASSWGDYNEQFF
TRBV28,TRBJ1-5,CASSFNQPQHF
TRBV7-6,TRBJ1-1,CASSPWEDTEAFF
TRBV6-6,TRBJ2-7,CASSGQNHHEQYF
TRBV29-1,TRBJ2-3,CSVERGDTDTQYF
TRBV29-1,TRBJ2-5,CSITGGLRETQYF